These T cell receptor beta chains were read from a single sample in a study of blood T cell repertoires in COVID-19. Using immunoSEQ multiplex PCR, the repertoire was profiled, and TCRdb retains in-frame clones only, with some absent. The table shows 150,000 to 200,000 clones, with approximately 80% occurring only once. The sequencing input was peripheral blood. These receptors all stem from a woman aged 80 or older with acute or convalescent COVID-19. Both conserved end residues are part of each CDR3. D genes are given only for firm matches.

TRBV29-1,-,TRBJ2-3,TGCAGCGTTGAATTGGCCGAGGTGAACACAGATACGCAGTATTTT,CSVELAEVNTDTQYF
TRBV2,-,TRBJ1-4,TGTGCCAGCAGTGAAGGGCAGGGGAGAGGCCAGAGTGAAAAACTGTTTTTT,CASSEGQGRGQSEKLFF
TRBV15,-,TRBJ1-2,TGTGCCACCAGCAGGTCGCAGGGGATTTATGGCTACACCTTC,CATSRSQGIYGYTF
TRBV20-1,-,TRBJ2-7,TGCAGTGCTAGTAAGCAGGGTGGTTACGAGCAGTACTTC,CSASKQGGYEQYF
TRBV19,TRBD1,TRBJ1-1,TGTGCCAGTAGTGTCGGGACAGGGGGCGCTGTCACTGAAGCTTTCTTT,CASSVGTGGAVTEAFF
TRBV28,TRBD1,TRBJ1-3,TGTGCCAGCAGTTTTAGTGGGACAGGCGGAAACACCATATATTTT,CASSFSGTGGNTIYF
TRBV30,-,TRBJ1-6,TGTGCCTCCCGGTTCAGGGGAGATAATTCACCCCTCCACTTT,CASRFRGDNSPLHF
TRBV10-2,TRBD2,TRBJ2-3,TGCGCCAGCAGTGATGGCGGGAGGGCCGGAGATACGCAGTATTTT,CASSDGGRAGDTQYF
TRBV19,-,TRBJ1-2,TGTGCCAGTAGTCCCAGCGAGCAGGGCGACTACACCTTC,CASSPSEQGDYTF
TRBV11-3,-,TRBJ2-5,TGTGCCAGCAGCTCGCGACAGAAACAAGAGACCCAGTACTTC,CASSSRQKQETQYF